What follows is one T cell receptor (beta chain) and its context. What it binds is not known. The data belong to a study of shared clonotypes between healthy human individuals. Across the study: The study enrolled a couple of women and three men aged 18 to 49. Study observations and caveats: The study drew on few donors, limiting represented genetic and exposure-history diversity. Among donors, the sharing of clonotypes was expected to be influenced by sequencing depth.

V was shortened by 3 bases and J by 0 bases, with 9 bases between the two germline ends. CDR1 is MGHDK, CDR2 SYGVNS, per germline. The CDR3 runs to 14 residues. Naive CD4+ cells were CD45RA-selected; the remaining cells were memory. Sequencing used immunoSEQ multiplex PCR; TCRdb keeps in-frame clones, though not all of them. Of about 2,500,000 clones in the sample, about 92% are singletons; the top ten hold about 0.13%. The chain links TRBV25-1 to TRBJ2-7, with D tentatively TRBD1 or TRBD2 (5 bases each). This clonotype was obtained from a man aged 18 to 29 in good health. The sequenced sample was naive CD4+ T cells sorted from blood. Indicated subset: CD45RA+ positively selected. For the CDR3, the DNA is TGTGCCAGCAGTGATCCAGGGAGCTCCTACGAGCAGTACTTC. This codes for CASSDPGSSYEQYF.